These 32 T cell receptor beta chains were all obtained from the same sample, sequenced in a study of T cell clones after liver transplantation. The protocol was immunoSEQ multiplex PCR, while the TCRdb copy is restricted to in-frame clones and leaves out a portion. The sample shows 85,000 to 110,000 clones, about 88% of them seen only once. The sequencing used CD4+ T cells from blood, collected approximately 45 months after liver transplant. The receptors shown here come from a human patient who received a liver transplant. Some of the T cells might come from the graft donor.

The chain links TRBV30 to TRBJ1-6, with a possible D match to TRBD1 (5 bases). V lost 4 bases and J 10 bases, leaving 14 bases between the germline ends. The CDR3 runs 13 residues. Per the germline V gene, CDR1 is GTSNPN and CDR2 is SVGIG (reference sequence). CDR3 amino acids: CAWKVGENSPLHF. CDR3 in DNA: TGTGCCTGGAAAGTAGGGGAGAACTCACCCCTCCACTTT.

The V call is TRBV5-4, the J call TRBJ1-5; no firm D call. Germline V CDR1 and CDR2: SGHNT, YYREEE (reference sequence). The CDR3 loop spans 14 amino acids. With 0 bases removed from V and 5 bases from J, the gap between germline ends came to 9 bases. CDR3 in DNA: TGTGCCAGCAGCTTGGGAGGCGGGGATCAGCCCCAGCATTTT. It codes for CASSLGGGDQPQHF.

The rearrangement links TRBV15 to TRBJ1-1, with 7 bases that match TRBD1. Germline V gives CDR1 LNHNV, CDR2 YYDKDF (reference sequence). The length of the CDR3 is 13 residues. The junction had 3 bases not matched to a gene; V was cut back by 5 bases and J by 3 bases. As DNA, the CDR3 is TGTGCCACCAGCCCAACAGGGGACACTGAAGCTTTCTTT. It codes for CATSPTGDTEAFF.

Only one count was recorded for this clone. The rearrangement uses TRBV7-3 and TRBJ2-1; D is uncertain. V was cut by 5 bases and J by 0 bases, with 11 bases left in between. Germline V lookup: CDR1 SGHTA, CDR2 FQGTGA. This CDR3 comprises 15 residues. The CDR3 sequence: CASSPRTSSYNEQFF. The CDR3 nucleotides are TGTGCCAGCAGCCCTCGGACCAGCTCCTACAATGAGCAGTTCTTC.

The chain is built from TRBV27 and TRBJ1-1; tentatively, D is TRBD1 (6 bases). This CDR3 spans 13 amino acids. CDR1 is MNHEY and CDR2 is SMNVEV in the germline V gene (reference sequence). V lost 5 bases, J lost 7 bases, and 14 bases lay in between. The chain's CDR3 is CASSDTGLLEAFF. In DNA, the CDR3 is TGTGCCAGCAGTGATACAGGGCTCCTTGAAGCTTTCTTT.

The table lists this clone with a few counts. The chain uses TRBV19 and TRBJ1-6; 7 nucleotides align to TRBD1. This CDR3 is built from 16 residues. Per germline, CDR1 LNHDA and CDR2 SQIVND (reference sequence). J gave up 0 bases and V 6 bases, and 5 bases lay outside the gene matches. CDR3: CASSDRASSYNSPLHF. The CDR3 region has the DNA TGTGCCAGTAGCGACAGGGCGAGCTCCTATAATTCACCCCTCCACTTT.

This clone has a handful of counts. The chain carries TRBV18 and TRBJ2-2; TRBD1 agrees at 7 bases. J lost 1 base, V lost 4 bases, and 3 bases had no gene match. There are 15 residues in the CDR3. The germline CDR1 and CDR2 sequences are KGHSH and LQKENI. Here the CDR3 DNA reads TGTGCCAGCTCACTGCGGACAGGGAACACCGGGGAGCTGTTTTTT. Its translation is CASSLRTGNTGELFF.

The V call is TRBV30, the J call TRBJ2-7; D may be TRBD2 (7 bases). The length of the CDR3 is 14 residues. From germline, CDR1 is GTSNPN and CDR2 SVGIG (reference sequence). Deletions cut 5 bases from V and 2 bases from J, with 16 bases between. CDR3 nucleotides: TGTGCCTGGGCCGGGGGGCTATTAACCTACGAGCAGTACTTC. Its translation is CAWAGGLLTYEQYF.

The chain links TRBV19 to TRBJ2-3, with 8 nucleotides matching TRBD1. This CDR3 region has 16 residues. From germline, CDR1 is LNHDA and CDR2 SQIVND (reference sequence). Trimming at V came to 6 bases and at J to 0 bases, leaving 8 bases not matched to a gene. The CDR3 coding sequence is TGTGCCAGTAGGAGGACAGGGCCTTCTAGCACAGATACGCAGTATTTT. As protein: CASRRTGPSSTDTQYF.

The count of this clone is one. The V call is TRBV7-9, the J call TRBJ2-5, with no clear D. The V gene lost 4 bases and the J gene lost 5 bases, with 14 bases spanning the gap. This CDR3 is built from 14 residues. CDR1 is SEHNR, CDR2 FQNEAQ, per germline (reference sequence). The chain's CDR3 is CASSSAAVAETQYF. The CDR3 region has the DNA TGTGCCAGCAGCTCGGCGGCGGTCGCCGAGACCCAGTACTTC.

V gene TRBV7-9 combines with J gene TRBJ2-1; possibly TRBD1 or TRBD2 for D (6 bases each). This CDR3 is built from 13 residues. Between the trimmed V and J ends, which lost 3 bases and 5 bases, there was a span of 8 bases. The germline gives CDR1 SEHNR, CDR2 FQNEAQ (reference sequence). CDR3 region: CASSFGGHNEQFF. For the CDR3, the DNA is TGTGCCAGCAGCTTTGGGGGGCACAATGAGCAGTTCTTC.

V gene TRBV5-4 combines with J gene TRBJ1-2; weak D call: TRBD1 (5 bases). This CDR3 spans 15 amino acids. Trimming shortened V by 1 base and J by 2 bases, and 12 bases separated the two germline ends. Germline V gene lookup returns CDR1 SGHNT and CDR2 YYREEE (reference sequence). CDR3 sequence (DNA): TGTGCCAGCAGCTTGATTGACGGGACGAACTATGGCTACACCTTC. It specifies CASSLIDGTNYGYTF. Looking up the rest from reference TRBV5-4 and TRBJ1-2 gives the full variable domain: ETGVTQSPTHLIKTRGQQVTLRCSSQSGHNTVSWYQQALGQGPQFIFQYYREEENGRGNFPPRFSGLQFPNYSSELNVNALELDDSALYLCASSLIDGTNYGYTFGSGTRLTVV.

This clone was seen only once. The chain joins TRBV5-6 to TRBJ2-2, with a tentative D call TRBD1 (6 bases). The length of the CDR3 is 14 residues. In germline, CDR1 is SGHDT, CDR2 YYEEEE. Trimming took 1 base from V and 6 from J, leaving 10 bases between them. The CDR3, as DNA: TGTGCCAGCAGCTTGAATTACAGGGCCGGGGAGCTGTTTTTT. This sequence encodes CASSLNYRAGELFF.

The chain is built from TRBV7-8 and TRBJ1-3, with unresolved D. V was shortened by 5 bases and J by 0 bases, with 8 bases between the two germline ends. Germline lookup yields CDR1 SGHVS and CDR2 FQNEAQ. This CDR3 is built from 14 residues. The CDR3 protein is CASSPKSSGNTIYF. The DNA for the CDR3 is TGTGCCAGCAGCCCTAAGAGCTCTGGAAACACCATATATTTT.

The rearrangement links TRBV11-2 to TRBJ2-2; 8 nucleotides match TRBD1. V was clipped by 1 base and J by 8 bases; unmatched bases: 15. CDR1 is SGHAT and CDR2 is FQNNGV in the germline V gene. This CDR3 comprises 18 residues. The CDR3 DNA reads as TGTGCCAGCAGCTTAGCGAGTGGACAGGGATTTTCTCGGGGGGAGCTGTTTTTT. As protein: CASSLASGQGFSRGELFF.

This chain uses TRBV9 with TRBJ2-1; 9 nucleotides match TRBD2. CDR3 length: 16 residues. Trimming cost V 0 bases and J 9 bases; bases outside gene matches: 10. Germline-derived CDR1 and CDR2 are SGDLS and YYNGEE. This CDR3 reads CASSVGASGVSGEQFF. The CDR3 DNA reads TGTGCCAGCAGCGTAGGGGCTAGCGGGGTTTCAGGTGAGCAGTTCTTC.

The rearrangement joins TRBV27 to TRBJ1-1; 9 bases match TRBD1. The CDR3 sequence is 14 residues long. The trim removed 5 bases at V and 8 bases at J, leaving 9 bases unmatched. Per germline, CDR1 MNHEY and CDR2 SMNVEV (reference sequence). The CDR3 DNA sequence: TGTGCCAGCAGTCCTCCCCCGGGACAGGGAGAAGCTTTCTTT. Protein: CASSPPPGQGEAFF.

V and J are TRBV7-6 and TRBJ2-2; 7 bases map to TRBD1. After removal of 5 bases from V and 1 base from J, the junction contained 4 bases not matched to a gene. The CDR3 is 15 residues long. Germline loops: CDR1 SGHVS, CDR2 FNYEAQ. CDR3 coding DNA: TGTGCCAGCAGCCGGGGACAGTTGAACACCGGGGAGCTGTTTTTT. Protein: CASSRGQLNTGELFF.

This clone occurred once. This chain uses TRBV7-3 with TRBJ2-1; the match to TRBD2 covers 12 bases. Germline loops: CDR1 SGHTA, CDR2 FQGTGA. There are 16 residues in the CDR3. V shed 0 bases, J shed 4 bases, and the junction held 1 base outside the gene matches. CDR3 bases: TGTGCCAGCAGCTTAACCCTAGCGGGAGGGTACAATGAGCAGTTCTTC. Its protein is CASSLTLAGGYNEQFF.

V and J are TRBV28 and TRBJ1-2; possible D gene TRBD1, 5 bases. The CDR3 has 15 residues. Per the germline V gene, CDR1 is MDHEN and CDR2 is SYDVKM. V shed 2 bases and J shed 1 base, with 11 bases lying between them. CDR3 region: CASSLAQGINYGYTF. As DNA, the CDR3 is TGTGCCAGCAGTTTAGCTCAGGGAATTAACTATGGCTACACCTTC.

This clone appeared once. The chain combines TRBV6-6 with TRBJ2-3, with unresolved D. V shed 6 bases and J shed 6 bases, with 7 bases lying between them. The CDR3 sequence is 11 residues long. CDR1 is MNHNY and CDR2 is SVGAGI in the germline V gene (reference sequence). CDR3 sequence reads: CASSPKDTQYF. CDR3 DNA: TGTGCCAGCAGCCCGAAGGATACGCAGTATTTT.

The DNA for the CDR3 is TGCGCCAGCGCTAGAACCGGGCCGATCAATGAGCAGTTCTTC. Translation: CASARTGPINEQFF. The chain uses TRBV5-1 and TRBJ2-1; D gene unclear. There are 14 residues in the CDR3. V lost 7 bases, J lost 6 bases, and 17 bases lay in between. Germline assignment: CDR1 SGHRS and CDR2 YFSETQ.

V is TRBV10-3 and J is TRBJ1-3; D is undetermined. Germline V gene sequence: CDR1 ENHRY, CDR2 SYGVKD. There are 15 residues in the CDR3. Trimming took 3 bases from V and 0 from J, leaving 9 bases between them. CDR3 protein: CAISDPTSSGNTIYF. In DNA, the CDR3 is TGTGCCATCAGTGACCCCACTAGCTCTGGAAACACCATATATTTT.

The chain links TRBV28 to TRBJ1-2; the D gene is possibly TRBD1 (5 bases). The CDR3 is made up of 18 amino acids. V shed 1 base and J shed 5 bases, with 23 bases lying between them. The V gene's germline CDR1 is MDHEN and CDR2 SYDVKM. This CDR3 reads CASSLFSGVEHWRYGYTF. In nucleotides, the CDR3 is TGTGCCAGCAGTTTATTTTCGGGGGTGGAACATTGGAGATATGGCTACACCTTC.

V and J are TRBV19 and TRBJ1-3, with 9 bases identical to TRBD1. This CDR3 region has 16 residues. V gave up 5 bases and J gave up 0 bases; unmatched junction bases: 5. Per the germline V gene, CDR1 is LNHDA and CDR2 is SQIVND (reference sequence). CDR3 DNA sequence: TGTGCCAGTAGTGTACCGGGACAGGGCTCTGGAAACACCATATATTTT. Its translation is CASSVPGQGSGNTIYF.

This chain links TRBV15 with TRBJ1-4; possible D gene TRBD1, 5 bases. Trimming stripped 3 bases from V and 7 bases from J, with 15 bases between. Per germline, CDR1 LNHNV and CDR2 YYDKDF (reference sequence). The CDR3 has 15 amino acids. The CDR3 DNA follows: TGTGCCACCAGCAGGCCAGGCGGCGGGGGTGAAAAACTGTTTTTT. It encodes CATSRPGGGGEKLFF. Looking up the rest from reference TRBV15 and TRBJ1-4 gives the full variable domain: DAMVIQNPRYQVTQFGKPVTLSCSQTLNHNVMYWYQQKSSQAPKLLFHYYDKDFNNEADTPDNFQSRRPNTSFCFLDIRSPGLGDTAMYLCATSRPGGGGEKLFFGSGTQLSVL.

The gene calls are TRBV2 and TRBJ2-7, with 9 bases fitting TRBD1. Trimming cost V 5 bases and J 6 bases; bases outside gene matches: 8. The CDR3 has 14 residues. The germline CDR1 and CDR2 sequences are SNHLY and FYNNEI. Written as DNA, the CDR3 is TGTGCCAGCAGTCATGGGACAGGGACCGGCGAGCAGTACTTC. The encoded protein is CASSHGTGTGEQYF.

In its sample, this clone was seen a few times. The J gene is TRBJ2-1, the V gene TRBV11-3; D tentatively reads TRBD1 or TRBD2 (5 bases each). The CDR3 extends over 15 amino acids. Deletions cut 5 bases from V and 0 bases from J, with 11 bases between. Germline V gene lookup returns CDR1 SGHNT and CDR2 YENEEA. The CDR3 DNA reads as TGTGCCAGCAGCCGGGACCGAAGCTCCTACAATGAGCAGTTCTTC. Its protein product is CASSRDRSSYNEQFF.

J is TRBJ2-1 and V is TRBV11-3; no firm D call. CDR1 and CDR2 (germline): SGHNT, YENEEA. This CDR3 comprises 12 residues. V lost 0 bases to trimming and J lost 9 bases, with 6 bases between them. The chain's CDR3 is CASSLEPSEQFF. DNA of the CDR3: TGTGCCAGCAGCTTAGAACCCAGTGAGCAGTTCTTC.

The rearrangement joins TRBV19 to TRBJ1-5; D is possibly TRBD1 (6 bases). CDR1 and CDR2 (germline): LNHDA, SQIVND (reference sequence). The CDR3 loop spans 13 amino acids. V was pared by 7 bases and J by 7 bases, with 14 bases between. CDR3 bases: TGTGCCAGTAACGAGGACAGAAGGCAGCCCCAGCATTTT. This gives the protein CASNEDRRQPQHF.

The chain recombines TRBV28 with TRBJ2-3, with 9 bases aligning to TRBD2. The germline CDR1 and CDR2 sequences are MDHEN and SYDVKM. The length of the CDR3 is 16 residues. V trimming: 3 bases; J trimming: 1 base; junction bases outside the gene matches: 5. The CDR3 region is CASSFALAGGTDTQYF. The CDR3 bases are TGTGCCAGCAGTTTTGCCTTAGCGGGAGGCACAGATACGCAGTATTTT.

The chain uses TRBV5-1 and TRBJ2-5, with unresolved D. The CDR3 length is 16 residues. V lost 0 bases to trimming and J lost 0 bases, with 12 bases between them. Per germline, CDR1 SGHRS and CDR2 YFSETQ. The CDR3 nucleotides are TGCGCCAGCAGCTTGGCCAGCGTCCGGGACCAAGAGACCCAGTACTTC. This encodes CASSLASVRDQETQYF.